This T cell receptor beta chain emerged from a study of shared T cell receptors in the human thymus. Using immunoSEQ multiplex PCR, the repertoire was profiled, and TCRdb retains in-frame clones only, with some absent. The sample lists roughly 550,000 clones, approximately 80% seen once, with more than 0.01% in the top ten. Separately, the same data were catalogued under a study of human thymus T cells.

This sequence was found in a boy in the first two years of life with a congenital heart defect. Input material: thymocytes.

CDR3 protein: CASSQAVMNTEAFF. In DNA form, the CDR3 reads TGCGCCAGCAGCCAAGCAGTCATGAACACTGAAGCTTTCTTT. J is TRBJ1-1 and V is TRBV4-1; D uncertain. CDR3 length: 14 amino acids. From germline, CDR1 is MGHRA and CDR2 YSYEKL. The V gene lost 1 base and the J gene lost 0 bases, with 6 bases spanning the gap.